A selection of T cell receptor beta chains follows, all from one sample in a study of OX40 agonist ivuxolimab in advanced cancers. Assay: immunoSEQ multiplex PCR; the TCRdb copy retains only in-frame clones and omits some. The sample includes more than 40,000 clones, about 88% of them seen just once. The material was CD4+ or CD8+ T cells sorted from blood, obtained in a trial of the OX40 agonist ivuxolimab. Receptor source: an adult with an advanced solid tumor such as melanoma, head and neck, liver or kidney cancer. Each CDR3 is given with its conserved first and last residue. The D gene is left open where the match is weak. Clone size is not always given. Where it is, it says once, few, many or a class for expanded clones.

>TRBV30|TRBJ1-2|-|TRBD1
TGTGCCTGGAAAGCGACAGGGGCCAATTATGGCTACACCTTC
CAWKATGANYGYTF
>TRBV5-5|TRBJ1-2|-|-
TGTGCCAGCAGCTCGTTCTATGGCTACACCTTC
CASSSFYGYTF
>TRBV11-3|TRBJ1-1|-|-
TGTGCCAGCAGCTTAAATAGGGGCACTGAAGCTTTCTTT
CASSLNRGTEAFF
>TRBV6-6|TRBJ1-5|few|-
TGTGCCAGTGGGGTAGGGGGGCCTCAGCCCCAGCATTTT
CASGVGGPQPQHF
>TRBV27|TRBJ2-1|-|TRBD1
TGTGCCAGCAGTCAAGTTCTTCCATCGGACAGGGTCGGTGAGCAGTTCTTC
CASSQVLPSDRVGEQFF
>TRBV4-3|TRBJ2-7|-|-
TGCGCCAGCAGCCAGGGGCAGGACCCCCGCTCCTACGAGCAGTACTTC
CASSQGQDPRSYEQYF
>TRBV6-6|TRBJ2-2|-|-
TGTGCCACCATGACCGGGACAACGAACACCGGGGAGCTGTTTTTT
CATMTGTTNTGELFF
>TRBV2|TRBJ2-1|-|-
TGTGCCAGCAATATTGGGACATACAATGAGCAGTTCTTC
CASNIGTYNEQFF
>TRBV7-2|TRBJ2-7|-|-
TGTGCCAGCAGCGTTACTAGCCCCTACGAGCAGTACTTC
CASSVTSPYEQYF
>TRBV6-1|TRBJ2-7|-|TRBD1
TGTGCCAGCACCGGACAGGGAAGGGCCTACGAGCAGTACTTC
CASTGQGRAYEQYF
>TRBV25-1|TRBJ2-1|once|TRBD2
TGTGCCAGCAGTGTACAAGCGGGAGGGCCCGGGAACAATGAGCAGTTCTTC
CASSVQAGGPGNNEQFF
>TRBV7-2|TRBJ1-5|few|-
TGTGCCAGCAGCTCCGACAGTGCCGGTCAGCCCCAGCATTTT
CASSSDSAGQPQHF
>TRBV29-1|TRBJ2-1|-|TRBD2
TGCAGCGTTGAAACGGGACTAGCGGGGCTCAATGAGCAGTTCTTC
CSVETGLAGLNEQFF
>TRBV28|TRBJ2-5|few|-
TGTGCCAGCCTCGGGGGGCGGGTAGGAGAGACCCAGTACTTC
CASLGGRVGETQYF
>TRBV9|TRBJ2-7|-|-
TGTGCCAGCAGCGTAGAACCGAGGGGCTCCGAGCAGTACTTC
CASSVEPRGSEQYF
>TRBV6-5|TRBJ2-3|few|TRBD2
TGTGCCAGCAGCAGGGGACTAGCGGACACAGATACGCAGTATTTT
CASSRGLADTDTQYF
>TRBV5-1|TRBJ2-1|-|-
TGCGCCAGCAGCTTGGCTCAATCCTACAATGAGCAGTTCTTC
CASSLAQSYNEQFF
>TRBV5-1|TRBJ2-1|-|-
TGCGCCAGCAGCTTGGTTCGGGACACAGTATACAATGAGCAGTTCTTC
CASSLVRDTVYNEQFF
>TRBV29-1|TRBJ1-1|few|-
TGCAGCGTTGGTGAAGGGGACACTGAAGCTTTCTTT
CSVGEGDTEAFF
>TRBV18|TRBJ1-1|few|-
TGTGCCAGCTCACTCAACAGCAACACTGAAGCTTTCTTT
CASSLNSNTEAFF
>TRBV5-6|TRBJ2-1|-|-
TGTGCCAGCAGCCGTCGGCCGGTCAATGAGCAGTTCTTC
CASSRRPVNEQFF
>TRBV30|TRBJ2-2|few|-
TGTGCCTGGAGCCGAGGGGCCGGCTCCGGGGAGCTGTTTTTT
CAWSRGAGSGELFF
>TRBV5-8|TRBJ2-1|-|TRBD1
TGTGCCAGCAGCCTCGGGGACAGTTCCTACAATGAGCAGTTCTTC
CASSLGDSSYNEQFF
>TRBV14|TRBJ2-7|-|-
TGTGCCAGCAGCCAAGAACTATCCTACGAGCAGTACTTC
CASSQELSYEQYF
>TRBV6-5|TRBJ1-5|-|-
TGTGCCAGCAGTTACGGGCGCAATCAGCCCCAGCATTTT
CASSYGRNQPQHF
>TRBV5-1|TRBJ2-3|-|TRBD2
TGCGCCAGCAGGATTAGCGGGAGTGGCACAGATACGCAGTATTTT
CASRISGSGTDTQYF
>TRBV5-1|TRBJ2-3|-|TRBD1
TGCGCCAGCAGATGGACAGGGGAAGATACGCAGTATTTT
CASRWTGEDTQYF
>TRBV4-3|TRBJ2-3|-|TRBD1
TGCGCCAGCAGCCAAGATGACAGGGGTGTTACAGATACGCAGTATTTT
CASSQDDRGVTDTQYF
>TRBV9|TRBJ2-3|few|TRBD2
TGTGCCAGCAGCGAGAACTCGGGAGGCGTAACAGATACGCAGTATTTT
CASSENSGGVTDTQYF
>TRBV2|TRBJ2-5|-|-
TGTGCCAGCAGTGTTGAGGGGTTCCAAGAGACCCAGTACTTC
CASSVEGFQETQYF
>TRBV28|TRBJ2-7|-|TRBD2
TGTGCCAGCAGAACCTCTAAGGGGAGGGCCCCCTACGAGCAGTACTTC
CASRTSKGRAPYEQYF
>TRBV6-5|TRBJ2-7|-|TRBD1
TGTGCCAGCAGTTGGCGGACAGGCGGATCGGAGCAGTACTTC
CASSWRTGGSEQYF
>TRBV10-3|TRBJ2-7|once|TRBD1
TGTGCCATCAGTGAGTCGATTGGGACAGGGCGGTGCGAGCAGTACTTC
CAISESIGTGRCEQYF
>TRBV2|TRBJ1-2|-|-
TGTGCCAGCAGACCCGGGGGGGGACAATGGGGCTATGGCTACACCTTC
CASRPGGGQWGYGYTF
>TRBV6-6|TRBJ2-3|-|TRBD2
TGTGCCAGCAGTGACAGCGGGAGTGGAGGAGATACGCAGTATTTT
CASSDSGSGGDTQYF
>TRBV29-1|TRBJ2-2|-|-
TGCAGCGTTGAAAGGGAGAATCGCGTCGGGGAGCTGTTTTTT
CSVERENRVGELFF
>TRBV10-2|TRBJ1-1|-|TRBD1
TGCGCCAGCACCGGAAGGAGACAGGGACTAAGAGCTTTCTTT
CASTGRRQGLRAFF
>TRBV28|TRBJ1-4|once|-
TGTGCCAGCAGAGAAACTAATGAAAAACTGTTTTTT
CASRETNEKLFF
>TRBV9|TRBJ2-1|once|TRBD2
TGTGCCAGCAGCTTAACCTCCGGGACTAGCGGGAGGAATGAGCAGTTCTTC
CASSLTSGTSGRNEQFF
>TRBV21-1|TRBJ2-7|-|-
TGTGCCAGCGTACCTTGGCAAATACCCTACGAGCAGTACTTC
CASVPWQIPYEQYF
>TRBV5-1|TRBJ2-4|-|-
TGCGCCAGCAGCTTGCAAGGAGTAGGAAACATTCAGTACTTC
CASSLQGVGNIQYF
>TRBV5-1|TRBJ2-3|-|TRBD1
TGCGCCAGCAGCTTACAGGGGGGATCTAGCACAGATACGCAGTATTTT
CASSLQGGSSTDTQYF
>TRBV6-5|TRBJ2-7|-|-
TGTGCCAGCAGTTACTCCGGGGGAGAGCAGTACTTC
CASSYSGGEQYF
>TRBV10-1|TRBJ2-5|-|-
TGCGCCAGAACTTGGTGGGAGAGGGAGGAGACCCAGTACTTC
CARTWWEREETQYF
>TRBV29-1|TRBJ2-5|-|TRBD2
TGCAGCTCGCTGGTAGCGGGGAAAGAGACCCAGTACTTC
CSSLVAGKETQYF
>TRBV6-5|TRBJ1-1|-|-
TGTGCCAGCAGTGGTAGTATCACTGAAGCTTTCTTT
CASSGSITEAFF
>TRBV19|TRBJ1-5|-|TRBD1
TGTGCCAGCCAACGAGACAGGGGTGGTCAGCCCCAGCATTTT
CASQRDRGGQPQHF
>TRBV7-2|TRBJ2-7|-|TRBD2
TGTGCCAGCAGCTCTAGGAGCGGGAGGGGCTATGAGTACTTC
CASSSRSGRGYEYF
>TRBV6-5|TRBJ2-3|-|-
TGTGCCAGCGGACCCCTACAGTCCACAGATACGCAGTATTTT
CASGPLQSTDTQYF
>TRBV19|TRBJ1-5|-|-
TGTGCCAGTACGGTCAGACCCTATCAGCCCCAGCATTTT
CASTVRPYQPQHF
>TRBV4-2|TRBJ2-7|-|-
TGTGCCAGCAGCCAAGAAGGAGGGCACACCTACGAGCAGTACTTC
CASSQEGGHTYEQYF
>TRBV28|TRBJ1-2|-|-
TGTGCCAGCACCCAAGGGGGTGACTATGGCTACACCTTC
CASTQGGDYGYTF
>TRBV10-3|TRBJ2-7|-|TRBD2
TGTGCCATCAGGGAGGGACTAGCGGCATACTACGAGCAGTACTTC
CAIREGLAAYYEQYF